The present T cell receptor (beta chain) was sequenced within a study of blood T cell repertoires in COVID-19. Clones were sequenced by immunoSEQ multiplex PCR, and TCRdb holds only the in-frame ones, with some missing. This repertoire shows fewer than 90,000 clones, 86% found once; its top ten account for approximately 5%. This CDR3 has 17 amino acids. CDR1 and CDR2 (germline): LGHNA, YSLEER. Trimming cost V 0 bases and J 7 bases; bases outside gene matches: 8. This clonotype originated in a man in his forties or fifties with active or convalescent COVID-19. The sequenced sample was peripheral blood. V and J are TRBV4-3 and TRBJ1-6; 8 bases are a match to TRBD1. CDR3 DNA: TGCGCCAGCAGCCAAGATATTAATGCAGGGGGCAATTCACCCCTCCACTTT. Its protein product is CASSQDINAGGNSPLHF.